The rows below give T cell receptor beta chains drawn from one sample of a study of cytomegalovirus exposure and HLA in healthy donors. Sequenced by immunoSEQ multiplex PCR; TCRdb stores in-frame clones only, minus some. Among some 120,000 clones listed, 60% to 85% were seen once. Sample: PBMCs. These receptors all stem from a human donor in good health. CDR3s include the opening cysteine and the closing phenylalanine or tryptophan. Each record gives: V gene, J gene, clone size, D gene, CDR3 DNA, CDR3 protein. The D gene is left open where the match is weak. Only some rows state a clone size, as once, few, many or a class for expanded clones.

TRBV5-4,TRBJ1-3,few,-,TGTGCCAGCAGCTCGCGGGGTTGGAAAGGAAACACCATATATTTT,CASSSRGWKGNTIYF
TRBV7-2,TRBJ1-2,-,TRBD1,TGTGCCAGCAGCTTTGGACAGGGAAATTATGGCTACACCTTC,CASSFGQGNYGYTF
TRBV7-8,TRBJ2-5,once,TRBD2,TGTGCCAGCAGCTTAGATCAGCGGGGGGGAGAGACCCAGTACTTC,CASSLDQRGGETQYF
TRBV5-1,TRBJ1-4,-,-,TGCGCCAGCAGCTGGGTTGGAGCAACTAATGAAAAACTGTTTTTT,CASSWVGATNEKLFF
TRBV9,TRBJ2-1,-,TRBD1,TGTGCCAGCAGCGTCGAGGGGGCGGTTGATGAGCAGTTCTTC,CASSVEGAVDEQFF
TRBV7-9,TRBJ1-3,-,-,TGTGCCAGCAGCTTAGGGTCTACCCTCTCTGGAAACACCATATATTTT,CASSLGSTLSGNTIYF
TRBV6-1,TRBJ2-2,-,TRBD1,TGTGCCAGCAGTGCTAGGACAGGGGGGACCGGGGAGCTGTTTTTT,CASSARTGGTGELFF
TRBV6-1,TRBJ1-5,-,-,TGTGCCAGCAGTGAGATGGGCCAGAGCAATCAGCCCCAGCATTTT,CASSEMGQSNQPQHF
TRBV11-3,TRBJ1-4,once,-,TGTGCCAGCAGCCACACGCAGGTCGTTAATGAAAAACTGTTTTTT,CASSHTQVVNEKLFF
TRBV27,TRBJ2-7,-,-,TGTGCCAGCAGTACGGGGTCCTACGAGCAGTACTTC,CASSTGSYEQYF
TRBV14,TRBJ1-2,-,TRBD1,TGTGCCAGCAGCCAAGGGACAGGGTGGGACTATGGCTACACCTTC,CASSQGTGWDYGYTF
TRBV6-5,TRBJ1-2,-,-,TGTGCCAGCAGCGAGGCCGACAGGCGGGACTATGGCTACACCTTC,CASSEADRRDYGYTF
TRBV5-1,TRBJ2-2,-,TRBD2,TGCGCCAGCAGCTTGGGGACTAGTGGAGGCGGGGAGCTGTTTTTT,CASSLGTSGGGELFF
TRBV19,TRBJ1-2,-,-,TGTGCCAGTAGTGTGACAGTTTCCTATGGCTACACCTTC,CASSVTVSYGYTF
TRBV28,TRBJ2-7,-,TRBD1,TGTGCCAGCAGTTTAGGAAACAGGGGGCTCGAGCAGTACTTC,CASSLGNRGLEQYF
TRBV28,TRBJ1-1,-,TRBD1,TGTGCCAGCACGACAGGGACCGATTTAACTTTCTTT,CASTTGTDLTFF
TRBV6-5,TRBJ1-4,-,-,TGTGCCAGCAGTGGGCTTGGGGCAGGGTATGAAAAACTGTTTTTT,CASSGLGAGYEKLFF
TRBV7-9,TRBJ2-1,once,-,TGTGCCAGCAGCTTGGCAGGGGCCCACAATGAGCAGTTCTTC,CASSLAGAHNEQFF
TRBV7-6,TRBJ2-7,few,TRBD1,TGTGCCAGCAGCTTAATCGGGAACAGGGGATCTGCCGAGCAGTACTTC,CASSLIGNRGSAEQYF
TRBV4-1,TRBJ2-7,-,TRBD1,TGCGCCAGCAGCCAAGAGGGACAGGGGACAAGCGAGCAGTACTTC,CASSQEGQGTSEQYF
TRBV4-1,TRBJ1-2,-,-,TGCGCCAGCAGCCAACAACAGCTAACCTATGGCTACACCTTC,CASSQQQLTYGYTF
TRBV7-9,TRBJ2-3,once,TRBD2,TGTGCCAGCAGCTTGGGGGGGGTTCTTGGTACAGATACGCAGTATTTT,CASSLGGVLGTDTQYF
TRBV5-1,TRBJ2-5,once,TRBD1,TGCGCCAGCAGTTGGTCAGGGGGAGAGACCCAGTACTTC,CASSWSGGETQYF
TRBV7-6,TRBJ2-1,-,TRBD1,TGTGCCAGCAGTTATGGGACAGGGGATGGTCGGGAGCAGTTCTTC,CASSYGTGDGREQFF
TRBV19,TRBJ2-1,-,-,TGTGCCAGTAGTGACAATTACAATGAGCAGTTCTTC,CASSDNYNEQFF
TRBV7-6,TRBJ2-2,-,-,TGTGCCAGCAGCTTAGCGTCATTACAACTCAAGCGGTTGAACACCGGGGAGCTGTTTTTT,CASSLASLQLKRLNTGELFF
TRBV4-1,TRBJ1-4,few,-,TGCGCCAGCAGCCAAGAAGGGGCGGCTAATGAAAAACTGTTTTTT,CASSQEGAANEKLFF
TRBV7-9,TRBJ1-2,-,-,TGTGCCAGCAGCCCCACTAATGAAGGGGCGAGGAATCTCACCTTC,CASSPTNEGARNLTF
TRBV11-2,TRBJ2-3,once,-,TGTGCCAGCAGCTTAGCGGGGGGCTACACAGATACGCAGTATTTT,CASSLAGGYTDTQYF
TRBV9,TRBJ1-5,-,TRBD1,TGTGCCAGCAGCCCCGGGACAGGGGGTCAGCCCCAGCATTTT,CASSPGTGGQPQHF
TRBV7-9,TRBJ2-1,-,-,TGTGCCAGCAGCTCCATGGACGAAATTGGGAGAAATGAGCAGTTCTTC,CASSSMDEIGRNEQFF
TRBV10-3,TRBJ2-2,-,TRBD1,TGTGCCAGCAACAGGGGGAACACCGGGGAGCTGTTTTTT,CASNRGNTGELFF
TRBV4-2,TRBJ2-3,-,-,TGTGCCAGCAGCCAAGTGCAGGGGCGCACAGATACGCAGTATTTT,CASSQVQGRTDTQYF
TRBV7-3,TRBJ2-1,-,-,TGTGCCAGCAGCTTAACCCTCAATGAGCAGTTCTTC,CASSLTLNEQFF
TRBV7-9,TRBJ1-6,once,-,TGTGCCAGCAGCTTAGCCGGGACGGAGGGTTCACCCCTCCACTTT,CASSLAGTEGSPLHF
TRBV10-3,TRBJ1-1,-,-,TGTGCCACAGGCCCCGGGGACACTGAAGCTTTCTTT,CATGPGDTEAFF
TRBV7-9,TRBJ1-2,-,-,TGTGCCAGCAGCTTAGAGTGGGGGGGCCCTTCTTTCTATGGCTACACCTTC,CASSLEWGGPSFYGYTF
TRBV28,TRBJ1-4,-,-,TGTGCCAGCAGTTCTAGGCGCGAAAAACTGTTTTTT,CASSSRREKLFF
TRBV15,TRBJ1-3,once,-,TGTGCCACCAGCAGAGCACCGGCAGGCACCTCTGGAAACACCATATATTTT,CATSRAPAGTSGNTIYF